This TCR beta chain was identified in a study of OX40 agonist ivuxolimab in advanced cancers. General observations from the study: Not determined was the antigen specificity of the expanded peripheral T cells.

For this clone: Its target is not known.

Blood samples were obtained at baseline, cycle 4 day 1, and cycle 7 day 1. The CDR3 is 18 residues long. V gave up 3 bases and J gave up 5 bases; unmatched junction bases: 18. Germline CDR1 is KGHSH and CDR2 is LQKENI. The protocol was immunoSEQ multiplex PCR, while the TCRdb copy is restricted to in-frame clones and leaves out a portion. The table lists tens of thousands of clones, about 80% of them singletons, with approximately 0.64% in the top ten. The sequencing used CD4+ or CD8+ T cells sorted from blood, collected in a trial of the OX40 agonist ivuxolimab. The TCR originated in an adult with an advanced solid tumor such as melanoma, head and neck, liver or kidney cancer. The V gene is TRBV18, the J gene TRBJ2-7; 8 nucleotides align to TRBD2. CDR3 loop: CASSPLSPSGGSLHEQYF. In DNA form, the CDR3 reads TGTGCCAGCTCACCGTTATCCCCTTCGGGAGGGTCCCTCCACGAGCAGTACTTC.